This entry lists 30 T cell receptor beta chains sequenced from one sample in a study of OX40 agonist ivuxolimab in advanced cancers. Libraries were prepared by immunoSEQ multiplex PCR; TCRdb keeps only in-frame clonotypes and omits some of them. The table records tens of thousands of clones, 80% to 90% of them present only once. The starting material was CD4+ or CD8+ T cells sorted from blood, obtained in a trial of the OX40 agonist ivuxolimab. These receptors were collected from an adult with an advanced solid tumor such as melanoma, head and neck, liver or kidney cancer.

The rearrangement uses TRBV19 and TRBJ1-2, with D possibly being TRBD1 (6 bases). V lost 2 bases and J lost 8, with 15 bases in between. CDR1 is LNHDA, CDR2 SQIVND, per germline (reference sequence). This CDR3 is 14 amino acids long. The CDR3 loop reads CASSIIADSGGYTF. DNA of the CDR3: TGTGCCAGTAGTATAATTGCGGACAGCGGAGGCTACACCTTC.

The rearrangement links TRBV7-8 to TRBJ1-3; the D gene is possibly TRBD1 (5 bases). V lost 9 bases and J lost 0, with 21 bases in between. In germline, CDR1 is SGHVS, CDR2 FQNEAQ. This CDR3 comprises 17 residues. The DNA for the CDR3 is TGTGCCAGTACATACGACCCGGGACCCTCCTCTGGAAACACCATATATTTT. Translated: CASTYDPGPSSGNTIYF.

The chain uses TRBV21-1 and TRBJ2-7; the table assigns TRBD2, which was not confirmed against the DNA. TRBV21-1 is deemed a pseudogene. This CDR3 region has 19 residues. The CDR3 sequence: CASSKGRQGTSGSPYEQYF. The CDR3 DNA is TGTGCCAGCAGCAAAGGCAGACAGGGGACTAGCGGGAGTCCCTACGAGCAGTACTTC.

J is TRBJ1-6 and V is TRBV18, with 8 bases fitting TRBD1. This CDR3 is 15 amino acids long. V was clipped by 2 bases and J by 8 bases; unmatched bases: 5. Germline V gene data show CDR1 as KGHSH and CDR2 as LQKENI. This CDR3 reads CASSPTGQGDSPLHF. In DNA, the CDR3 is TGTGCCAGCTCACCAACTGGACAGGGTGATTCACCCCTCCACTTT.

V gene TRBV30 combines with J gene TRBJ2-2; weak D call: TRBD1 (5 bases). CDR1 is GTSNPN, CDR2 SVGIG, per germline (reference sequence). The CDR3 runs 16 residues. Trimming took off 0 bases at V and 4 bases at J, with 15 bases between the two ends. Here the CDR3 DNA reads TGTGCCTGGAGTGTGAAGCGACAGTCGGGCACCGGGGAGCTGTTTTTT. Translated: CAWSVKRQSGTGELFF.

The genes are TRBV6-1 and TRBJ2-7; maybe TRBD1 (5 bases). The CDR3 contains 13 residues. Germline lookup yields CDR1 MNHNS and CDR2 SASEGT. The V end was cut by 7 bases, the J end by 2 bases, with 12 bases between. Here the CDR3 DNA reads TGTGCCAGCAACAGGCAGACACCCTACGAGCAGTACTTC. Encoded protein: CASNRQTPYEQYF.

V gene TRBV5-1 combines with J gene TRBJ1-2; D gene ambiguous. The CDR3 contains 14 residues. Germline CDR1 and CDR2: SGHRS and YFSETQ. Between the trimmed V and J ends, which lost 0 bases and 1 base, there was a span of 7 bases. CDR3 nucleotide sequence: TGCGCCAGCAGCTTGGAAGGCGATAACTATGGCTACACCTTC. It encodes CASSLEGDNYGYTF.

The V and J genes are TRBV5-8 and TRBJ2-7, with a possible D match to TRBD1 (5 bases). The CDR3 contains 14 residues. Per the germline V gene, CDR1 is SGHTS and CDR2 is YDEGEE. V gave up 4 bases and J gave up 3 bases, with 14 bases separating them. In DNA form, the CDR3 reads TGTGCCAGCAGCGGCAGGGCCGATCTCTACGAGCAGTACTTC. Translation gives CASSGRADLYEQYF. Using reference TRBV5-8 and TRBJ2-7 for the parts outside the CDR3, the full variable domain is EAGVTQSPTHLIKTRGQQATLRCSPISGHTSVYWYQQALGLGLQFLLWYDEGEERNRGNFPPRFSGRQFPNYSSELNVNALELEDSALYLCASSGRADLYEQYFGPGTRLTVT.

The rearrangement links TRBV25-1 to TRBJ2-7; D remains ambiguous. V was clipped by 3 bases and J by 1 base, with 16 bases between them. The length of the CDR3 is 16 residues. CDR1 is MGHDK and CDR2 is SYGVNS in the germline V gene. CDR3 nucleotides: TGTGCCAGCAGTGATATTAGAGGTGGCCGATCCTACGAGCAGTACTTC. This sequence encodes CASSDIRGGRSYEQYF.

The V and J genes are TRBV5-5 and TRBJ2-2; D is tentatively TRBD1 or TRBD2 (5 bases each). Per the germline V gene, CDR1 is SGHKS and CDR2 is YYEKEE (reference sequence). With 0 bases removed from V and 9 bases from J, the gap between germline ends came to 15 bases. The CDR3 has 15 amino acids. CDR3 residues: CASSLAGRPRWELFF. Here the CDR3 DNA reads TGTGCCAGCAGCTTGGCAGGGAGACCCCGTTGGGAGCTGTTTTTT. Filled out from reference TRBV5-5 and TRBJ2-2, the complete variable domain reads DAGVTQSPTHLIKTRGQQVTLRCSPISGHKSVSWYQQVLGQGPQFIFQYYEKEERGRGNFPDRFSARQFPNYSSELNVNALLLGDSALYLCASSLAGRPRWELFFGEGSRLTVL.

V gene TRBV7-9 combines with J gene TRBJ2-5; TRBD2 agrees at 11 bases. Germline CDR1 and CDR2: SEHNR and FQNEAQ (reference sequence). This CDR3 is 15 amino acids long. Trimming at V came to 5 bases and at J to 0 bases, leaving 2 bases not matched to a gene. CDR3 nucleotides: TGTGCCAGCAGCCCGGGACTAGCGGACCAAGAGACCCAGTACTTC. Translation: CASSPGLADQETQYF.

The chain couples TRBV28 to TRBJ2-7, with 12 bases that match TRBD2. This CDR3 spans 17 amino acids. Germline CDR1 reads MDHEN; CDR2 reads SYDVKM. J gave up 7 bases and V 8 bases, and 18 bases lay outside the gene matches. The CDR3 DNA follows: TGTGCCAGCCTCCCGACTAGCGGGAGCTCCAGGGTAAAAGAGCAGTACTTC. It is translated as CASLPTSGSSRVKEQYF.

J is TRBJ1-4 and V is TRBV30; TRBD1 is a possible D gene (6 bases). Trimming pared 0 bases from V and 5 bases from J, leaving 7 bases between. Germline loops: CDR1 GTSNPN, CDR2 SVGIG (reference sequence). CDR3 length equals 13 residues. The CDR3 region is CAWSVQGNEKLFF. CDR3 in DNA: TGTGCCTGGAGTGTACAGGGAAATGAAAAACTGTTTTTT.

This clone is deemed medium-sized. Other DNA sequences in this specimen translate into the identical CDR3. The CDR3 DNA sequence: TGTGCCAGCTCACCCCAGGGGGCTGGAAACACCATATATTTT. As protein: CASSPQGAGNTIYF. The genes are TRBV18 and TRBJ1-3, with 7 bases fitting TRBD1. V shed 3 bases and J 2 bases; nucleotides not matched to a gene: 1. Germline values: CDR1 KGHSH, CDR2 LQKENI. This CDR3 has 14 amino acids. Together with reference TRBV18 and TRBJ1-3, the CDR3 gives the full variable domain: NAGVMQNPRHLVRRRGQEARLRCSPMKGHSHVYWYRQLPEEGLKFMVYLQKENIIDESGMPKERFSAEFPKEGPSILRIQQVVRGDSAAYFCASSPQGAGNTIYFGEGSWLTVV.

This clone was detected a few times. The chain employs TRBV30 and TRBJ2-2, with no clear D. Trimming cost V 0 bases and J 5 bases, with 7 bases left between them. The CDR3 loop spans 13 amino acids. Germline V gene sequence: CDR1 GTSNPN, CDR2 SVGIG (reference sequence). The CDR3 protein is CAWSVIPTGELFF. In DNA, the CDR3 is TGTGCCTGGAGTGTAATCCCAACCGGGGAGCTGTTTTTT. Full variable domain (outside the CDR3, taken from reference TRBV30 and TRBJ2-2): SQTIHQWPATLVQPVGSPLSLECTVEGTSNPNLYWYRQAAGRGLQLLFYSVGIGQISSEVPQNLSASRPQDRQFILSSKKLLLSDSGFYLCAWSVIPTGELFFGEGSRLTVL.

The genes are TRBV6-6 and TRBJ2-3, with D unclear. Germline V gene data show CDR1 as MNHNY and CDR2 as SVGAGI (reference sequence). The CDR3 covers 14 residues. Trimming left V 6 bases short and J 0 bases short, with 10 bases between. The CDR3 nucleotides are TGTGCCAGCAGCGTAACGGTTAGCACAGATACGCAGTATTTT. Protein sequence: CASSVTVSTDTQYF.

The chain links TRBV7-2 to TRBJ1-2; D uncertain. This CDR3 comprises 15 residues. Germline V gene lookup returns CDR1 SGHTA and CDR2 FQGNSA. V was cut by 6 bases and J by 6 bases, with 20 bases left in between. CDR3 nucleotide sequence: TGTGCCAGCAGGCCCCAAGAAGGAGTCACGGATGGCTACACCTTC. It translates to CASRPQEGVTDGYTF.

The chain carries TRBV28 and TRBJ1-2; TRBD1 might be the D (5 bases). The germline V and J ends were trimmed by 3 bases and 8 bases, with 7 bases remaining between them. The CDR3 is 11 amino acids. From germline, CDR1 is MDHEN and CDR2 SYDVKM. CDR3 residues: CASSFRVGYTF. The CDR3 DNA reads TGTGCCAGCAGTTTCAGGGTCGGCTACACCTTC.

The chain carries TRBV29-1 and TRBJ2-3; either TRBD1 or TRBD2 may fit D (5 bases each). From germline, CDR1 is SQVTM and CDR2 ANQGSEA. The V gene lost 4 bases and the J gene lost 1 base, with 9 bases spanning the gap. The CDR3 runs to 13 residues. Here the CDR3 DNA reads TGCAGCGTTGCTTTGGGGGGCACAGATACGCAGTATTTT. Encoded protein: CSVALGGTDTQYF.

CDR3 amino acids: CASSEWEGGEGSEKLFF. The CDR3 DNA sequence: TGTGCCAGCAGTGAATGGGAAGGCGGGGAAGGGAGTGAAAAACTGTTTTTT. This rearrangement joins TRBV25-1 to TRBJ1-4; D is uncertain. CDR3 size: 17 residues. The V gene lost 1 base and the J gene lost 7 bases, with 19 bases spanning the gap. CDR1 and CDR2 (germline): MGHDK, SYGVNS.

The chain combines TRBV19 with TRBJ1-6; TRBD1 might be the D (5 bases). The CDR3 runs 15 residues. V was shortened by 3 bases and J by 2 bases, with 8 bases between the two germline ends. Per germline, CDR1 LNHDA and CDR2 SQIVND (reference sequence). The CDR3: CASSMGVAYNSPLHF. The DNA of the CDR3 is TGTGCCAGTAGTATGGGGGTGGCCTATAATTCACCCCTCCACTTT.

The chain couples TRBV5-1 to TRBJ2-7; TRBD1 or TRBD2 may be the D gene (5 bases each). The CDR3 has 15 amino acids. V lost 4 bases, J lost 5 bases, and 19 bases lay in between. Germline values: CDR1 SGHRS, CDR2 YFSETQ. CDR3: CASSLGTSGLNEQYF. The CDR3 DNA follows: TGCGCCAGCAGCCTAGGGACCTCTGGGCTAAACGAGCAGTACTTC.

The genes are TRBV15 and TRBJ1-2, with D possibly TRBD1 on 6 matching bases. Trimming stripped 0 bases from V and 3 bases from J, with 17 bases between. This CDR3 has 17 residues. Germline V gene data show CDR1 as LNHNV and CDR2 as YYDKDF (reference sequence). CDR3 sequence (DNA): TGTGCCACCAGCAGAGATTGGACAAGCCCAGGGGACTATGGCTACACCTTC. Residues: CATSRDWTSPGDYGYTF.

V usage is TRBV9 and J usage is TRBJ2-2, with 12 bases fitting TRBD2. J was trimmed by 7 bases and V by 1 base; bases with no gene match: 11. The length of the CDR3 is 18 residues. Germline lookup yields CDR1 SGDLS and CDR2 YYNGEE. The CDR3 region has the DNA TGTGCCAGCAGCGTATTTGGACTAGCGGGACCTTACGGCGGGGAGCTGTTTTTT. Translating gives CASSVFGLAGPYGGELFF.

V gene TRBV21-1 combines with J gene TRBJ1-1. TRBV21-1 is given as a pseudogene. CDR3 length: 13 residues. The CDR3 DNA is TGTGCCAGCAGCAATGAGGATTCGAAGTCCGCTTTCTTT. This sequence encodes CASSNEDSKSAFF.

The chain employs TRBV30 and TRBJ2-2; 7 bases fit TRBD1. This CDR3 spans 15 amino acids. CDR1 and CDR2 from the germline V gene are GTSNPN and SVGIG (reference sequence). J gave up 6 bases and V 4 bases, and 11 bases lay outside the gene matches. The CDR3 loop is CAWIPGRGLAGELFF. DNA of the CDR3: TGTGCCTGGATTCCGGGCAGGGGGTTGGCCGGGGAGCTGTTTTTT.

V gene TRBV18 combines with J gene TRBJ2-5, with 8 bases lining up with TRBD1. In germline, CDR1 is KGHSH, CDR2 LQKENI. The CDR3 contains 13 residues. V was pared by 4 bases and J by 5 bases, with 3 bases of the junction left unmatched. CDR3 residues: CASSLGQDETQYF. The CDR3 bases are TGTGCCAGCTCACTGGGACAGGACGAGACCCAGTACTTC.

The DNA of the CDR3 is TGTGCCTGGGGAGGCTACACCTTC. Amino acids: CAWGGYTF. This chain connects TRBV30 to TRBJ1-2; D not certain. This CDR3 contains 8 residues. The germline CDR1 and CDR2 sequences are GTSNPN and SVGIG (reference sequence). Trimming removed 5 bases at V and 8 bases at J, with 3 bases between.

The CDR3 is CASNPPRGTYEQYF. The CDR3 nucleotides read TGTGCCAGCAACCCTCCCAGGGGAACCTACGAGCAGTACTTC. This chain uses TRBV2 with TRBJ2-7; TRBD1 might be the D (6 bases). Trimming stripped 7 bases from V and 2 bases from J, with 15 bases between. Germline CDR1 SNHLY, CDR2 FYNNEI. The CDR3 has 14 amino acids.

The gene calls are TRBV7-7 and TRBJ2-5; TRBD2 agrees at 12 bases. The CDR3 contains 16 residues. Germline-derived CDR1 and CDR2 are SSHAT and FNYEAQ (reference sequence). The J segment lost 5 bases and the V segment lost 5 bases, leaving 9 bases of the junction unmatched. In DNA, the CDR3 is TGTGCCAGCAGCCCTTCGACTAGCGGGAGAGGGGAGACCCAGTACTTC. Protein sequence: CASSPSTSGRGETQYF.